This T cell receptor (beta chain) was recovered during a study of T cells in Graves' hyperthyroidism and ophthalmopathy (dated by TCRdb to about 2019). Regarding the complete study: To identify distinguishing TCR V-J signatures, a discovery cohort of about 100 patients was used, comprising 43 with Graves' ophthalmopathy and some 57 with stable Graves' hyperthyroidism. Prospective prediction of ophthalmopathy was tested in an independent validation cohort of some 19 hyperthyroidism patients and some 17 patients who later progressed to ophthalmopathy. According to the paper, TCR Vbeta CDR3 sequencing was carried out on over 130 peripheral blood samples, which came from more than 40 ophthalmopathy, around 74 hyperthyroidism and approximately 17 progressor patients. In about six Graves' hyperthyroidism patients, the study also compared T-cell repertoires from thyroid tissue with T-cell repertoires from blood. For training and testing, the 100 or so patients in the discovery cohort were randomly divided in a 7:3 ratio. Once sampling was done, hyperthyroidism patients were given methimazole at a starting dose of 30 mg daily, whereas ophthalmopathy patients were given high-dose intravenous methylprednisolone. Study-level results and caveats: Blood samples also contained most of the expanded thyroid clonotypes (frequency above 0.001), which suggests that blood repertoires may reflect thyroid immune responses. No statistical method was used to fix the sample size in advance, and group allocation was not hidden from the investigators. During validation, the model predicted progression to ophthalmopathy a median of around 7 months ahead of onset, with around 70% sensitivity and 72% to 80% specificity. Ophthalmopathy was separated from stable hyperthyroidism by a 13 V-J signature model, with just over 85% sensitivity and about 81% specificity obtained in cross-validation and 80%/75% obtained in testing.

Cut back by 3 bases and 5 bases, the V and J ends lie 7 bases apart. CDR1 and CDR2 are read off the germline V gene as SNHLY and FYNNEI. From cysteine to phenylalanine, the CDR3 is 13 amino acids long. The kept DNA is CDR3 alone, 39 bases in frame from the first base. Amplification of TCR beta CDR3 regions was carried out from RNA transcripts. The first round of RT-PCR for the TCR CDR3 was performed with the HTBI primer set and the Qiagen OneStep RT-PCR kit. Libraries were constructed in a second round of multiplex PCR, after which size selection and purification were carried out. The libraries were sequenced on an Illumina HiSeq2000 using paired-end 100 bp reads. As for the original processing: SOAPnuke was used to process the raw data, throwing out any read that contained adapters or uncalled bases, had a mean Phred below 15, or lacked an exact constant-primer or identifier match. High-quality paired reads were merged using COPE v1.2.5, and each unique nucleotide sequence was defined as a clonotype. MiTCR v1.1 was used to align clonotypes to the IMGT TRBV, TRBD and TRBJ reference segments. Only V-J combinations with frequency above 0.0001, covering about 99% of repertoires, were analysed. A TCS score was defined as the ratio of F50 (clonal expansion) to E x V (chaos), with BLOSUM62-based TCRdist applied between CDR3 peptides within each V-J. Welch's t-statistics and random forest reduced around 550 V-J features to some 14, which were used in a naive Bayes classifier (R e1071). The similarity between thyroid and blood repertoires was quantified using the Morisita-Horn index. Through fastp at Q25 and MiXCR, TCRdb rebuilt clones from the public reads, retaining in-frame beta chains. Each entry is one CDR3 protein sequence, shown with its most common DNA and genes. These V and J calls rely on TCRdb rather than the paper's analysis. For this sample there are about 540,000 distinct CDR3 sequences; 46% appear just once. The ten most abundant clones make up about 8.3% of the sample.

This clonotype was recorded at least ten times. Its binding antigen is unknown. Base-call qualities are not available, and no considerably larger clone is one nucleotide away. Stable Graves' hyperthyroidism was defined as no progression to ophthalmopathy during 18 months of follow-up. Hyperthyroidism patients were newly diagnosed, with disease duration under 2 months, and aged 18 to 65 years. The study excluded patients with uncontrolled infections, other autoimmune diseases, pregnancy or lactation. Diagnoses relied on clinical symptoms, serum thyroxine and TRAb, thyroid ultrasound and orbital computed tomography. Trizol reagent was used to extract total RNA, and RNA quality was then checked on an Agilent 2100 Bioanalyzer.

The sequence came from a woman between 18 and 29 years old with Graves' hyperthyroidism. The sequenced material came from peripheral blood or thyroid tissue (not recorded which). In this chain, TRBV2 is recombined with TRBJ1-4; no D gene call is confident. The CDR3 protein is CASSEMSNEKLFF. The DNA sequence follows: TGTGCCAGCAGTGAGATGTCGAATGAAAAACTGTTTTTT.